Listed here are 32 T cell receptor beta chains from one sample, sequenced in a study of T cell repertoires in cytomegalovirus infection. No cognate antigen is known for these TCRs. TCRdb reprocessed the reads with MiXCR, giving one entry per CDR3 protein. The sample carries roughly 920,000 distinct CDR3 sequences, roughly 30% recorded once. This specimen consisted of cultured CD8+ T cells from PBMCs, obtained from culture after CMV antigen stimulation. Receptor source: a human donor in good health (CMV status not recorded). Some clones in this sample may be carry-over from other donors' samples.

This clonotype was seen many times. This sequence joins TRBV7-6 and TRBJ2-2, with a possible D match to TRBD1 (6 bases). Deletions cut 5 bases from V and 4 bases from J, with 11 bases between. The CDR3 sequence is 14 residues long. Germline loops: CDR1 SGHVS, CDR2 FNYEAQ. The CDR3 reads CASSEYRATGELFF. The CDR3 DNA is TGTGCCAGCAGCGAGTACAGGGCCACCGGGGAGCTGTTTTTT.

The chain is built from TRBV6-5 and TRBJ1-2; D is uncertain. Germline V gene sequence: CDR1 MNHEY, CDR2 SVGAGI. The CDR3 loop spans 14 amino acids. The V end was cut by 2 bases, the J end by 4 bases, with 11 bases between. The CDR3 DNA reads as TGTGCCAGCAGTTACAATGAGCAATCCTATGGCTACACCTTC. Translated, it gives CASSYNEQSYGYTF.

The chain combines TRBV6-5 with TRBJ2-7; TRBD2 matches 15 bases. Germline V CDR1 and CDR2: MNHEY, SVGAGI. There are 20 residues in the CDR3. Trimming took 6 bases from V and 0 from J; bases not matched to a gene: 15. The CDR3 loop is CASSQHPGLAGGRNSYEQYF. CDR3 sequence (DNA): TGTGCCAGCAGCCAACACCCGGGACTAGCGGGGGGCCGTAACTCCTACGAGCAGTACTTC.

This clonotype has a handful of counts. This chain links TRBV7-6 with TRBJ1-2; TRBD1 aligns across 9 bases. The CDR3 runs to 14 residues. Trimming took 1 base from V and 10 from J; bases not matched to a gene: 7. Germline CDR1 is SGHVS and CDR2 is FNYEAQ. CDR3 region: CASSLDLDRGDYTF. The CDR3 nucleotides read TGTGCCAGCAGCTTAGATCTGGACAGGGGTGACTACACCTTC.

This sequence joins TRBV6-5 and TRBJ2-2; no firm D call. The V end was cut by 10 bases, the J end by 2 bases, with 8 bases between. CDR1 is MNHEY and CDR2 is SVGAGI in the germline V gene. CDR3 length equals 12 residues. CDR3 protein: CANTSNTGELFF. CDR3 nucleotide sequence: TGTGCCAACACTTCTAACACCGGGGAGCTGTTTTTT.

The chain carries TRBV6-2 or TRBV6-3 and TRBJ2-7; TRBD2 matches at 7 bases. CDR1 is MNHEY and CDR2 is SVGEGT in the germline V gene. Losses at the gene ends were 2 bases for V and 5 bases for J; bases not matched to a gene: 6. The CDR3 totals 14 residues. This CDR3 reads CASSYGGVLDEQYV. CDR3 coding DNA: TGTGCCAGCAGTTACGGGGGGGTCCTCGACGAGCAGTACGTC.

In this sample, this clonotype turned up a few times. The CDR3 region is CASSYPPEVNQPQHF. The CDR3 DNA sequence: TGTGCCAGCAGCTACCCTCCGGAGGTTAATCAGCCCCAGCATTTT. The chain has TRBV6-2 or TRBV6-3 and TRBJ1-5, with D hard to call. Trimming pared 6 bases from V and 4 bases from J, leaving 16 bases between. This CDR3 has 15 amino acids. From germline, CDR1 is MNHEY and CDR2 SVGEGT.

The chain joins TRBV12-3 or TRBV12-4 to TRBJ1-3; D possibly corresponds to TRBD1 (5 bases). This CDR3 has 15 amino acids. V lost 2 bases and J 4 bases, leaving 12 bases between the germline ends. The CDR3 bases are TGTGCCAGCAGTTTATATCTAGGGGAGGGAAACACCATATATTTT. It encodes CASSLYLGEGNTIYF.

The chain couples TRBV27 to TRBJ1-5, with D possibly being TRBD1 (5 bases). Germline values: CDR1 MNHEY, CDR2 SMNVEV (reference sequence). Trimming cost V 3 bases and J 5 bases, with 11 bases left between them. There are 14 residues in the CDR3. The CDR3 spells CASSFQGRDQPQHF. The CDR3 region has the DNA TGTGCCAGCAGTTTTCAGGGTAGGGATCAGCCCCAGCATTTT.

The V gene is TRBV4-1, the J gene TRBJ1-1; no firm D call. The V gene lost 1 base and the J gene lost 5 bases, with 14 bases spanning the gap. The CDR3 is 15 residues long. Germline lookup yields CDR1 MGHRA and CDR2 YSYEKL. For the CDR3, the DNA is TGCGCCAGCAGCCAAGCCCTAAGGACTAATACTGAAGCTTTCTTT. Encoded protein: CASSQALRTNTEAFF.

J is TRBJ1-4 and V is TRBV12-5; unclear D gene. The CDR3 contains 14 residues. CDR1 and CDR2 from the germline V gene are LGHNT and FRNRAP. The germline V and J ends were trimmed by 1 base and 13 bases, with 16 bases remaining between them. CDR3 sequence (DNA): TGTGCTAGTGGTTTGGACCAGGTTGAAATGGGACTGTTTTTT. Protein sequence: CASGLDQVEMGLFF. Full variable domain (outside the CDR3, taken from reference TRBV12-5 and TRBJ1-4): DARVTQTPRHKVTEMGQEVTMRCQPILGHNTVFWYRQTMMQGLELLAYFRNRAPLDDSGMPKDRFSAEMPDATLATLKIQPSEPRDSAVYFCASGLDQVEMGLFFGSGTQLSVL.

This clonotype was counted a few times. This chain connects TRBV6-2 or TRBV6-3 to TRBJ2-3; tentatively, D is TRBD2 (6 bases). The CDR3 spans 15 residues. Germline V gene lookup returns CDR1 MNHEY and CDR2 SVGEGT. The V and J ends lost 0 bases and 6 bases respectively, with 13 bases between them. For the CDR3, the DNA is TGTGCCAGCAGTTACTCAACCCCAGGAGGGGATACGCAGTATTTT. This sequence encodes CASSYSTPGGDTQYF.

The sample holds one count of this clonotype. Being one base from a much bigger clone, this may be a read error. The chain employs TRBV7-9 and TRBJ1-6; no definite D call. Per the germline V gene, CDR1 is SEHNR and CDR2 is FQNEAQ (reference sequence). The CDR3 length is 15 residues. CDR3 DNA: TGTGCCAGCCAACACCCCGAGGATTATAATACACCCCTCCACTTT. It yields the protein CASQHPEDYNTPLHF.

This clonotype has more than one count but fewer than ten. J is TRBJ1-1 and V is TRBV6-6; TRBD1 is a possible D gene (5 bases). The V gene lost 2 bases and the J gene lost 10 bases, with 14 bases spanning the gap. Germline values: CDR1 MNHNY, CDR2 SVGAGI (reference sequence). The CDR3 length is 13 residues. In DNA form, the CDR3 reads TGTGCCAGCAGTTACGGGGGGGGTCATGGAGCTTTCTTT. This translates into CASSYGGGHGAFF.

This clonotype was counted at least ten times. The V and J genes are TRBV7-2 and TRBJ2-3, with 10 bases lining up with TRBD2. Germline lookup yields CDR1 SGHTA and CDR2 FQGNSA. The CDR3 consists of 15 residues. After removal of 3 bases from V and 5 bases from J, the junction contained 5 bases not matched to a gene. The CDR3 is CASSFTSGVLDTQYF. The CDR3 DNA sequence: TGTGCCAGCAGCTTTACTAGCGGGGTGCTAGATACGCAGTATTTT.

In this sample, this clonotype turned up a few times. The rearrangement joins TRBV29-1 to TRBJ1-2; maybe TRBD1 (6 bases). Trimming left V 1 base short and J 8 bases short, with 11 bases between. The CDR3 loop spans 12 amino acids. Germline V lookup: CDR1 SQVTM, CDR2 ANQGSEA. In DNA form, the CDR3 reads TGCAGCGTTGAAGGACGGACAGAAGGCTACACCTTC. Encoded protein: CSVEGRTEGYTF.

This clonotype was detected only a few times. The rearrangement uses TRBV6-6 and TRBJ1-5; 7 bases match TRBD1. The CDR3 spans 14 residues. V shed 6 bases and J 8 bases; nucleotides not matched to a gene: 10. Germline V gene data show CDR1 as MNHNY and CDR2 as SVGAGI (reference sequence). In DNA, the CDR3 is TGTGCCAGCAGGCCTACAGGGGAAATGAAGCCCCAGCATTTT. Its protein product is CASRPTGEMKPQHF.

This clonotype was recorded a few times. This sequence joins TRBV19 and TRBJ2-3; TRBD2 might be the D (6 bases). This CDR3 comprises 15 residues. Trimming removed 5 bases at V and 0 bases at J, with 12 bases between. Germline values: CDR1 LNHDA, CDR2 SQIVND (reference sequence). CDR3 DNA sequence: TGTGCCAGTAGTTTCGGGACTTTTAGCACAGATACGCAGTATTTT. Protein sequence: CASSFGTFSTDTQYF.

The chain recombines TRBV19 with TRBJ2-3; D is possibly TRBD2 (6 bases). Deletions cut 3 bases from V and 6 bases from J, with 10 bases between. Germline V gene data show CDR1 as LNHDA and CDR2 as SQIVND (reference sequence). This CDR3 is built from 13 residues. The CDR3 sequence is CASSMLGRDTQYF. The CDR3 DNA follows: TGTGCCAGTAGTATGTTGGGGAGGGATACGCAGTATTTT.

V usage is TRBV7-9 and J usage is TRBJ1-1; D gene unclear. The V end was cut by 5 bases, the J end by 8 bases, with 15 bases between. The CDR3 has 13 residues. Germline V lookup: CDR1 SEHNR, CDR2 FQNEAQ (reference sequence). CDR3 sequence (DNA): TGTGCCAGCAGCGGGGAAGGGTATTCCGAAGCTTTCTTT. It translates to CASSGEGYSEAFF.

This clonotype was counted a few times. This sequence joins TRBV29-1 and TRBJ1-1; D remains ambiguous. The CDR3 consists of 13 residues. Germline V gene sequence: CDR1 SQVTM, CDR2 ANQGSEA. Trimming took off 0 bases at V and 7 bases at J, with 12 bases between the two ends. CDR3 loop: CSVEDKAAGEAFF. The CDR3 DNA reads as TGCAGCGTTGAAGATAAGGCGGCCGGTGAAGCTTTCTTT.

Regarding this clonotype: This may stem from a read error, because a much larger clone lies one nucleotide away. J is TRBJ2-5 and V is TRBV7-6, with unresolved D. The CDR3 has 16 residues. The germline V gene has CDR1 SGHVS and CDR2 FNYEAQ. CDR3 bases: TGTGCTAGCAGCTTACGGGTGCAGAGATTTCCACAGACCCGGTACTTC. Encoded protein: CASSLRVQRFPQTRYF. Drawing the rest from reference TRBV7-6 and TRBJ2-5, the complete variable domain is GAGVSQSPRYKVTKRGQDVALRCDPISGHVSLYWYRQALGQGPEFLTYFNYEAQQDKSGLPNDRFSAERPEGSISTLTIQRTEQRDSAMYRCASSLRVQRFPQTRYFGPGTRLLVL.

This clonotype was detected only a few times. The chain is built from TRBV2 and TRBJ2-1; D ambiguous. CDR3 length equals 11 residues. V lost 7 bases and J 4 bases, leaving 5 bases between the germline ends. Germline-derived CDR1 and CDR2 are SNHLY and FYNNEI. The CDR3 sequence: CASIKYNEQFF. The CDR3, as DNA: TGTGCCAGCATTAAATACAATGAGCAGTTCTTC.

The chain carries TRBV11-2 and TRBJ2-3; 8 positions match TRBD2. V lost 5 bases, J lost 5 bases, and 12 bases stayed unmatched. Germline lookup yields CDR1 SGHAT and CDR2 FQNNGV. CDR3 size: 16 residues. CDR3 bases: TGTGCCAGCAGCCTCGGTGGTAGCGGGGTGGGAGATACGCAGTATTTT. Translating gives CASSLGGSGVGDTQYF.

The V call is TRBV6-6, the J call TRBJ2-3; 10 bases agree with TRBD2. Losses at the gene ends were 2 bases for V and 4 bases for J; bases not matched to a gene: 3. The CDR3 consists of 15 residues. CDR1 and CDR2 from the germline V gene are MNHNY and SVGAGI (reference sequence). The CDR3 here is CASSYRGLAADTQYF. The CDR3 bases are TGTGCCAGCAGTTACCGTGGACTAGCGGCAGATACGCAGTATTTT.

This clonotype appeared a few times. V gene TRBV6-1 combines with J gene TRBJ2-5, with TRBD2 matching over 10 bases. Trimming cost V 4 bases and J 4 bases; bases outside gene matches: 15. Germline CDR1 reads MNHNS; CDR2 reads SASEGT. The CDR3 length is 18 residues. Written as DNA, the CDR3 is TGTGCCAGCAGTGGAGAGACAGCGGGGGGGCCCGAAAGAGAGACCCAGTACTTC. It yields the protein CASSGETAGGPERETQYF.

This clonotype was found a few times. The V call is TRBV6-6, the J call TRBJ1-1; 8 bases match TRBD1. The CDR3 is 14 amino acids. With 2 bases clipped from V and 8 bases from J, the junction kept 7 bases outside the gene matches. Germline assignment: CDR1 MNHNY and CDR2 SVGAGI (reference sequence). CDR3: CASSYRDRRLEAFF. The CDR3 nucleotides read TGTGCCAGCAGTTACAGGGACAGGCGCTTAGAAGCTTTCTTT.

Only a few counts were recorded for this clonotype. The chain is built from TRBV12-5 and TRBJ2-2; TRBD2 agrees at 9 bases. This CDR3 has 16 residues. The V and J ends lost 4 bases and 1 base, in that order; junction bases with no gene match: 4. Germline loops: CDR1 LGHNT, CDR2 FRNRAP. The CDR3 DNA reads TGTGCTAGTGGTTGGAATAGCGGGGGGAACACCGGGGAGCTGTTTTTT. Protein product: CASGWNSGGNTGELFF.

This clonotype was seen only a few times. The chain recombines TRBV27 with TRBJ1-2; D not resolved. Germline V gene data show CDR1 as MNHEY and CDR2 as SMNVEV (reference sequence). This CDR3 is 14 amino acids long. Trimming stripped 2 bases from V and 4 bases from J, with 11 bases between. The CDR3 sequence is CASSLLGMGYGYTF. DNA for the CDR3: TGTGCCAGCAGTTTACTGGGGATGGGCTATGGCTACACCTTC.

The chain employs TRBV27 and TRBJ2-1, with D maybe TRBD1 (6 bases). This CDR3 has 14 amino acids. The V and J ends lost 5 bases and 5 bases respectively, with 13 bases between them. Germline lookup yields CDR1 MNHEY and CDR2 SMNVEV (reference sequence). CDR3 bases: TGTGCCAGCAGTAAAGGGGGACCTCACAATGAGCAGTTCTTC. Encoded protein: CASSKGGPHNEQFF.

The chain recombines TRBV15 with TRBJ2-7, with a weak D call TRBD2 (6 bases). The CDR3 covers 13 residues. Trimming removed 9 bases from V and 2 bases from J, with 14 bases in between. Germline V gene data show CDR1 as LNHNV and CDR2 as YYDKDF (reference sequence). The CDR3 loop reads CATTGGSPYEQYF. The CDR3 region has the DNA TGTGCCACAACTGGGGGGTCCCCCTACGAGCAGTACTTC.

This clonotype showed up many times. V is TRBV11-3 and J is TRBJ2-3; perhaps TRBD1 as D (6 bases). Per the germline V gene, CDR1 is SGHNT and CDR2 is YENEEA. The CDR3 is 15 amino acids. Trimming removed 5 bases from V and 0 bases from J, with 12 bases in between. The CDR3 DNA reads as TGTGCCAGCAGCCCGCAGGACAGTAGCACAGATACGCAGTATTTT. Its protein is CASSPQDSSTDTQYF. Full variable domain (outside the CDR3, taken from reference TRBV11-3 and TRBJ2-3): EAGVVQSPRYKIIEKKQPVAFWCNPISGHNTLYWYLQNLGQGPELLIRYENEEAVDDSQLPKDRFSAERLKGVDSTLKIQPAELGDSAVYLCASSPQDSSTDTQYFGPGTRLTVL.